The rows below give T cell receptor beta chains drawn from one sample of a study of long-term antiretroviral therapy in people with HIV. TCRdb's copy holds only in-frame clones and misses some; the assay was immunoSEQ multiplex PCR. This repertoire shows approximately 37,000 clones, roughly four fifths found once; its top ten account for 6.2%. The starting material was unsorted PBMCs, obtained 1 year after starting antiretroviral therapy. Every receptor here comes from a man between 18 and 29 years old with HIV. The CDR3 runs from the conserved cysteine through the conserved F or W. Each record gives: CDR3 protein, CDR3 DNA, CDR3 length, clone size, D gene, V gene, J gene. A D gene is named only where the DNA matches it firmly. Clone size is stated in some rows and not others, as once, few, many or a class when expanded.

cdr3_aa: CASSFAWEASGGQSYEQYF; cdr3_nt: TGTGCCAGCAGCTTTGCCTGGGAGGCTAGCGGGGGCCAATCCTACGAGCAGTACTTC; cdr3_length: 19; clone_size: -; d_call: TRBD2; v_call: TRBV7-9; j_call: TRBJ2-7
cdr3_aa: CASKTGEVNEQFF; cdr3_nt: TGTGCCAGCAAAACGGGAGAGGTCAATGAGCAGTTCTTC; cdr3_length: 13; clone_size: -; d_call: -; v_call: TRBV2; j_call: TRBJ2-1
cdr3_aa: CASSFPGLAGGPVTGELFF; cdr3_nt: TGTGCCAGCAGCTTCCCCGGACTAGCGGGAGGGCCGGTCACCGGGGAGCTGTTTTTT; cdr3_length: 19; clone_size: -; d_call: TRBD2; v_call: TRBV11-2; j_call: TRBJ2-2
cdr3_aa: CASSMIWGGGTDTQYF; cdr3_nt: TGTGCCAGCAGTATGATCTGGGGAGGCGGCACAGATACGCAGTATTTT; cdr3_length: 16; clone_size: -; d_call: -; v_call: TRBV27; j_call: TRBJ2-3
cdr3_aa: CATSTSADAKNIQYF; cdr3_nt: TGTGCCACCAGCACCTCAGCCGACGCCAAAAACATTCAGTACTTC; cdr3_length: 15; clone_size: -; d_call: -; v_call: TRBV15; j_call: TRBJ2-4
cdr3_aa: CASSDQERGGDTQYF; cdr3_nt: TGTGCCAGCAGTGACCAGGAGCGGGGGGGAGATACGCAGTATTTT; cdr3_length: 15; clone_size: -; d_call: TRBD2; v_call: TRBV6-4; j_call: TRBJ2-3
cdr3_aa: CASSYSGGNTEAFF; cdr3_nt: TGTGCCAGCAGTTACTCGGGGGGGAACACTGAAGCTTTCTTT; cdr3_length: 14; clone_size: once; d_call: -; v_call: TRBV6-6; j_call: TRBJ1-1
cdr3_aa: CASSARDSTDTQYF; cdr3_nt: TGTGCCAGCAGCGCCAGGGACAGCACAGATACGCAGTATTTT; cdr3_length: 14; clone_size: -; d_call: -; v_call: TRBV9; j_call: TRBJ2-3
cdr3_aa: CASSKKPRDRRPSNQPQHF; cdr3_nt: TGTGCCAGCAGCAAAAAACCGAGGGACAGGCGTCCTAGCAATCAGCCCCAGCATTTT; cdr3_length: 19; clone_size: -; d_call: -; v_call: TRBV21-1; j_call: TRBJ1-5
cdr3_aa: CASSIGQGTEAFF; cdr3_nt: TGTGCCAGTAGTATAGGGCAGGGCACTGAAGCTTTCTTT; cdr3_length: 13; clone_size: -; d_call: -; v_call: TRBV19; j_call: TRBJ1-1
cdr3_aa: CASSRPTNGWGAENQPQHF; cdr3_nt: TGTGCCAGCAGTAGGCCAACCAACGGCTGGGGGGCAGAAAATCAGCCCCAGCATTTT; cdr3_length: 19; clone_size: -; d_call: -; v_call: TRBV28; j_call: TRBJ1-5
cdr3_aa: CASNGLAGGQADTQYF; cdr3_nt: TGTGCCAGCAATGGACTAGCGGGGGGGCAGGCAGATACGCAGTATTTT; cdr3_length: 16; clone_size: -; d_call: TRBD2; v_call: TRBV2; j_call: TRBJ2-3
cdr3_aa: CASSLREANYGYTF; cdr3_nt: TGTGCCAGCAGCTTGAGAGAAGCTAACTATGGCTACACCTTC; cdr3_length: 14; clone_size: -; d_call: -; v_call: TRBV5-5; j_call: TRBJ1-2
cdr3_aa: CASSVATGRADTGELFF; cdr3_nt: TGTGCCAGCAGCGTAGCTACGGGGAGGGCCGACACCGGGGAGCTGTTTTTT; cdr3_length: 17; clone_size: -; d_call: TRBD2; v_call: TRBV9; j_call: TRBJ2-2
cdr3_aa: CASSLALDDEQFF; cdr3_nt: TGTGCCAGCAGCTTAGCGCTGGATGATGAGCAGTTCTTC; cdr3_length: 13; clone_size: -; d_call: -; v_call: TRBV7-6; j_call: TRBJ2-1
cdr3_aa: CASSLNPSANTGELFF; cdr3_nt: TGTGCCAGCAGCTTAAATCCGTCGGCGAACACCGGGGAGCTGTTTTTT; cdr3_length: 16; clone_size: -; d_call: -; v_call: TRBV7-9; j_call: TRBJ2-2
cdr3_aa: CASSADRGVGYTF; cdr3_nt: TGTGCCAGCAGCGCGGACAGGGGGGTAGGCTACACCTTC; cdr3_length: 13; clone_size: -; d_call: TRBD1; v_call: TRBV5-4; j_call: TRBJ1-2